The 9 T cell receptor beta chains below come from one sample, sequenced in a study of CD8 T cells in ankylosing spondylitis. TCRdb reprocessed the 5' RACE reads via MiXCR and lists one record per CDR3 protein. This sample yields 200,000 to 250,000 distinct CDR3 sequences, of which roughly 10% are seen a single time; around 6.5% belongs to the top ten. The sequenced sample consisted of blood, either unsorted or a sorted T cell fraction (not recorded which). These receptors came from a male donor with ankylosing spondylitis or in good health (not recorded which).

The chain joins TRBV20-1 to TRBJ1-1; tentatively, D is TRBD1 (5 bases). Germline values: CDR1 DFQATT, CDR2 SNEGSKA (reference sequence). CDR3 length equals 14 residues. V was trimmed by 5 bases and J by 4 bases, leaving 17 bases between them. The CDR3 region is CSARMTEAGTEAFF. Here the CDR3 DNA reads TGCAGTGCTCGCATGACAGAGGCGGGCACTGAAGCTTTCTTT.

The rearrangement joins TRBV10-3 to TRBJ2-5, with 10 bases lining up with TRBD2. CDR3 size: 13 residues. After removal of 6 bases from V and 5 bases from J, the junction contained 3 bases not matched to a gene. The V gene's germline CDR1 is ENHRY and CDR2 SYGVKD. CDR3 loop: CAISKGLAETQYF. The CDR3 region has the DNA TGTGCCATCAGCAAGGGACTAGCGGAGACCCAGTACTTC.

In this sample, this clonotype turned up many times. The V gene is TRBV27, the J gene TRBJ1-6; no reliable D call. This CDR3 spans 14 amino acids. V lost 5 bases, J lost 9 bases, and 14 bases lay in between. Germline CDR1 and CDR2: MNHEY and SMNVEV (reference sequence). The CDR3 DNA follows: TGTGCCAGCAGTATCACCCGGGATGCTTCACCCCTCCACTTT. Protein: CASSITRDASPLHF.

This clonotype occurred many times. The CDR3 is CASSPTSSRYEQYF. CDR3 coding DNA: TGTGCCAGCAGCCCAACTAGTTCCCGCTACGAGCAGTACTTC. V and J are TRBV27 and TRBJ2-7; tentatively, D is TRBD2 (5 bases). Trimming took 6 bases from V and 3 from J, leaving 15 bases between them. This CDR3 contains 14 residues. Germline V gene sequence: CDR1 MNHEY, CDR2 SMNVEV (reference sequence).

This clonotype was detected ten times or more. The J gene is TRBJ1-2, the V gene TRBV5-1; D remains ambiguous. V was shortened by 1 base and J by 7 bases, with 14 bases between the two germline ends. CDR3 length equals 14 residues. Germline CDR1 reads SGHRS; CDR2 reads YFSETQ. The CDR3 spells CASSLSSPSSGYTF. The CDR3 DNA reads TGCGCCAGCAGCTTGAGCAGTCCCTCCAGTGGCTACACCTTC.

This clonotype was recorded only once. This chain connects TRBV5-8 to TRBJ1-5; D uncertain. This CDR3 spans 15 amino acids. From germline, CDR1 is SGHTS and CDR2 YDEGEE. The V gene lost 0 bases and the J gene lost 4 bases, with 11 bases spanning the gap. CDR3 in amino acids: CASSLEAGWNQPQHF. In nucleotides, the CDR3 is TGTGCCAGCAGCTTGGAAGCAGGTTGGAATCAGCCCCAGCATTTT.

This sequence joins TRBV3-1 and TRBJ1-1, with D perhaps matching TRBD1 (5 bases). The germline gives CDR1 LGHDT, CDR2 YNNKEL (reference sequence). V lost 0 bases to trimming and J lost 7 bases, with 15 bases between them. The CDR3 spans 15 residues. The CDR3 protein is CASSQDSGSGGEAFF. CDR3 sequence (DNA): TGTGCCAGCAGCCAAGATTCAGGTTCCGGGGGTGAAGCTTTCTTT.

This clonotype has at least ten counts. The chain has TRBV20-1 and TRBJ2-2; D perhaps matches TRBD2 (6 bases). Germline V lookup: CDR1 DFQATT, CDR2 SNEGSKA (reference sequence). V gave up 5 bases and J gave up 1 base, with 11 bases separating them. This CDR3 region has 14 residues. CDR3 nucleotides: TGCAGTGCTGCCCGACTAGGGAACACCGGGGAGCTGTTTTTT. It codes for CSAARLGNTGELFF.

This clonotype was detected many times. Written as DNA, the CDR3 is TGTGCCAGCACCGAGCCGGTCGGGGGCGGGTCTGAGCAGTTCTTC. It codes for CASTEPVGGGSEQFF. The V gene is TRBV28, the J gene TRBJ2-1; D might be TRBD1 or TRBD2, each matching 6 bases. CDR3 length: 15 residues. The germline gives CDR1 MDHEN, CDR2 SYDVKM. Trimming shortened V by 7 bases and J by 9 bases, and 22 bases separated the two germline ends.